This T cell receptor beta chain was captured by sequencing in a study of cytomegalovirus exposure and HLA in healthy donors. Study findings and constraints: A later analysis revealed that TCR association rates differed between HLA loci, peaking at DRB1 and bottoming out at HLA-C.

In regard to this clone: No antigen is known for it.

Healthy bone marrow donors made up the cohort. Researchers ran the PCR with 60 Vbeta and 13 Jbeta primers. Profiling relied on immunoSEQ multiplex PCR, and the TCRdb table lists in-frame clones only, not all of them. This table has roughly 120,000 clones, 80% appearing once. The material sequenced was PBMCs. The clonotype was recovered from a human donor in good health.

The CDR3 is CACQAKNIQYF. The CDR3 nucleotides read TGTGCCTGTCAGGCCAAAAACATTCAGTACTTC. The chain combines TRBV2 with TRBJ2-4, with D hard to call. Between the trimmed V and J ends, which lost 11 bases and 1 base, there was a span of 6 bases. CDR1 and CDR2 (germline): SNHLY, FYNNEI. There are 11 residues in the CDR3.